This T cell receptor (beta chain) was captured by sequencing in a study of blood T cell repertoires in COVID-19. Profiled with immunoSEQ multiplex PCR; TCRdb holds only in-frame clones, not every one. This table has more than 300,000 clones, around 83% appearing once. The junction had 12 bases not matched to a gene; V was cut back by 1 base and J by 4 bases. The germline CDR1 and CDR2 sequences are LGHDT and YNNKEL (reference sequence). This CDR3 has 18 amino acids. The J gene is TRBJ2-7, the V gene TRBV3-1 (or the pseudogene TRBV3-2), with 11 bases aligning to TRBD2. The sequence derives from a woman in her 50s who had recovered from COVID-19. The specimen was PBMCs or T cells enriched from blood (not recorded which). CDR3 sequence reads: CASSQGVSGGVSFYEQYF. CDR3 sequence (DNA): TGTGCCAGCAGCCAAGGAGTTAGCGGGGGGGTTTCGTTTTACGAGCAGTACTTC.